Below are 20 T cell receptor beta chains sequenced from a single sample in a study of read filtering for tumor transcriptome and immune sequencing. From about 400 ng of RNA, a library with molecular barcoded alpha/delta and beta/gamma adaptors was made. Each CDR3 protein gets one entry after TCRdb re-called the reads with MiXCR. Of about 24,000 distinct CDR3 sequences listed, approximately 23% were seen once; the top ten hold around 47%. Sequencing input: a population of CD138-negative cells sorted from bone marrow. These receptors were taken from a donor at least 40 years old with multiple myeloma.

The J gene is TRBJ2-5, the V gene TRBV10-3, with TRBD2 identical over 15 bases. The CDR3 spans 17 residues. V gave up 2 bases and J gave up 7 bases; unmatched junction bases: 8. Germline assignment: CDR1 ENHRY and CDR2 SYGVKD. This CDR3 reads CAISETGTSGGSGTQYF. The DNA of the CDR3 is TGTGCCATCAGTGAGACGGGGACTAGCGGGGGGTCCGGGACCCAGTACTTC.

This sequence joins TRBV6-5 and TRBJ1-2; TRBD1 is a possible D gene (5 bases). V shed 2 bases and J shed 4 bases, with 11 bases lying between them. Germline CDR1 reads MNHEY; CDR2 reads SVGAGI. The CDR3 is 14 residues long. Written as DNA, the CDR3 is TGTGCCAGCAGTTACGGGAGACAGTCCTATGGCTACACCTTC. This translates into CASSYGRQSYGYTF.

This clonotype occurred many times. This sequence joins TRBV20-1 and TRBJ2-3; the match to TRBD1 covers 7 bases. With 5 bases clipped from V and 3 bases from J, the junction kept 14 bases outside the gene matches. Germline CDR1 reads DFQATT; CDR2 reads SNEGSKA (reference sequence). The CDR3 spans 16 residues. The CDR3 here is CSAPGKGRGLTDTQYF. As DNA, the CDR3 is TGCAGTGCTCCTGGAAAGGGCAGGGGGTTGACAGATACGCAGTATTTT.

This chain connects TRBV7-8 to TRBJ2-5; D is unresolved. Trimming removed 5 bases at V and 5 bases at J, with 9 bases between. There are 12 residues in the CDR3. The germline gives CDR1 SGHVS, CDR2 FQNEAQ. The CDR3 protein is CASSTPPETQYF. CDR3 sequence (DNA): TGTGCCAGCAGCACTCCCCCCGAGACCCAGTACTTC. Combining the CDR3 with reference TRBV7-8 and TRBJ2-5 gives the whole variable domain GAGVSQSPRYKVAKRGQDVALRCDPISGHVSLFWYQQALGQGPEFLTYFQNEAQLDKSGLPSDRFFAERPEGSVSTLKIQRTQQEDSAVYLCASSTPPETQYFGPGTRLLVL.

There are many counts of this clonotype. The chain has TRBV10-2 and TRBJ2-2; a possible D gene is TRBD2 (6 bases). Germline CDR1 reads WSHSY; CDR2 reads SAAADI. V lost 6 bases and J lost 4, with 9 bases in between. The CDR3 consists of 13 residues. CDR3 loop: CASRYGGTGELFF. CDR3 DNA: TGCGCCAGCAGATACGGGGGCACCGGGGAGCTGTTTTTT.

This clonotype was seen a few times. This rearrangement joins TRBV3-1 to TRBJ2-4; no definite D call. The V gene lost 0 bases and the J gene lost 8 bases, with 5 bases spanning the gap. CDR1 is LGHDT, CDR2 YNNKEL, per germline (reference sequence). The CDR3 length is 12 residues. The CDR3 sequence is CASSQDTYIQYF. CDR3 DNA: TGTGCCAGCAGCCAAGATACCTACATTCAGTACTTC.

The sample holds many counts of this clonotype. One end of the junction fails to match germline, which may point to a read error. The chain carries TRBV2 and TRBJ2-1; D remains unclear. Germline lookup yields CDR1 SNHLY and CDR2 FYNNEI. There are 12 residues in the CDR3. This chain's CDR3 is CASTLQYNEQFF. In DNA form, the CDR3 reads TGCGCCAGCACATTGCAGTACAATGAGCAGTTCTTC. The variable domain in full, with the rest retrieved from reference TRBV2 and TRBJ2-1, is EPEVTQTPSHQVTQMGQEVILRCVPISNHLYFYWYRQILGQKVEFLVSFYNNEISEKSEIFDDQFSVERPDGSNFTLKIRSTKLEDSAMYFCASTLQYNEQFFGPGTRLTVL.

This clonotype was counted many times. The genes are TRBV6-1 and TRBJ1-4, with D unclear. V dropped 5 bases and J dropped 8 bases, with 15 bases sitting between them. Germline V CDR1 and CDR2: MNHNS, SASEGT. CDR3 length equals 14 residues. CDR3 sequence reads: CASSQTAGREKLFF. In DNA, the CDR3 is TGTGCCAGCAGTCAGACGGCAGGACGCGAAAAACTGTTTTTT.

Concerning this clonotype itself: A read error is likely, as this CDR3 ends without the conserved phenylalanine or tryptophan. The gene calls are TRBV20-1 and TRBJ2-1, with 15 bases identical to TRBD2. CDR3 length: 17 amino acids. The germline V gene has CDR1 DFQATT and CDR2 SNEGSKA (reference sequence). The CDR3 sequence is CSAPPGLAGGTNNEQFC. Here the CDR3 DNA reads TGCAGCGCTCCTCCGGGACTAGCGGGGGGCACCAACAATGAGCAGTTCTGC.

The chain uses TRBV6-6 and TRBJ1-5; D gene ambiguous. The CDR3 contains 15 residues. Between the trimmed V and J ends, which lost 0 bases and 7 bases, there was a span of 13 bases. CDR1 is MNHNY, CDR2 SVGAGI, per germline (reference sequence). CDR3 region: CASSYSVAGGQPQHF. Written as DNA, the CDR3 is TGTGCCAGCAGTTACTCGGTGGCAGGCGGACAGCCCCAGCATTTT.

This clonotype was seen many times. The chain employs TRBV14 and TRBJ1-4; TRBD1 matches at 7 bases. After removal of 4 bases from V and 5 bases from J, the junction contained 4 bases not matched to a gene. CDR1 is SGHDN and CDR2 is FVKESK in the germline V gene. This CDR3 is built from 14 residues. CDR3 amino acids: CASSRNRGNEKLFF. The CDR3 nucleotides are TGTGCCAGCAGCCGGAACAGGGGAAATGAAAAACTGTTTTTT.

This clonotype was counted ten times or more. This chain joins TRBV12-5 and TRBJ2-3, with D perhaps being TRBD1 or TRBD2 (5 bases each). Germline assignment: CDR1 LGHNT and CDR2 FRNRAP. Trimming removed 1 base from V and 2 bases from J, with 10 bases in between. This CDR3 has 15 amino acids. CDR3 sequence: CASGLGDGTTDTQYF. The CDR3 DNA follows: TGTGCTAGTGGTTTGGGGGACGGAACCACAGATACGCAGTATTTT.

This clonotype came up many times. The chain has TRBV20-1 and TRBJ1-6; D may be TRBD1 (5 bases). Germline V CDR1 and CDR2: DFQATT, SNEGSKA (reference sequence). The CDR3 extends over 15 amino acids. V was trimmed by 0 bases and J by 7 bases, leaving 13 bases between them. This chain's CDR3 is CSARERATGNSPLHF. The CDR3 DNA reads as TGCAGTGCTAGAGAAAGGGCCACAGGCAATTCACCCCTCCACTTT.

This clonotype was counted many times. V and J are TRBV28 and TRBJ2-5; D is ambiguous. Trimming cost V 4 bases and J 5 bases, with 20 bases left between them. This CDR3 is built from 16 residues. Per germline, CDR1 MDHEN and CDR2 SYDVKM. The CDR3: CASSSVVGFLLETQYF. In DNA, the CDR3 is TGTGCCAGCAGTTCGGTTGTGGGTTTCCTTCTGGAGACCCAGTACTTC.

Points on this clonotype: A much larger clonotype is one base distant, so this may be a read error. V usage is TRBV2 and J usage is TRBJ2-7; unclear D gene. This CDR3 region has 11 residues. Germline V gene lookup returns CDR1 SNHLY and CDR2 FYNNEI. CDR3 coding DNA: TGTGCCAGCAGGTACTCCTACGGGCAGTACTTC. This codes for CASRYSYGQYF.

This clonotype showed up just a few times. The gene calls are TRBV5-6 and TRBJ2-5, with TRBD2 matching over 8 bases. Trimming cost V 5 bases and J 3 bases; bases outside gene matches: 6. CDR3 length: 14 amino acids. The germline gives CDR1 SGHDT, CDR2 YYEEEE. CDR3 bases: TGTGCCAGCAGTCGCGGGGGGCGAGAAGAGACCCAGTACTTC. Residues: CASSRGGREETQYF.

The gene calls are TRBV3-1 and TRBJ1-6; D possibly corresponds to TRBD1 (6 bases). This CDR3 is built from 13 residues. In germline, CDR1 is LGHDT, CDR2 YNNKEL (reference sequence). Trimming shortened V by 3 bases and J by 13 bases, and 13 bases separated the two germline ends. The CDR3 DNA follows: TGTGCCAGCAGCCAGGGGACAAATGTCCCCCTCCACTTT. This gives the protein CASSQGTNVPLHF.

This clonotype was counted ten times or more. V is TRBV20-1 and J is TRBJ2-1, with 9 bases lining up with TRBD2. The CDR3 runs to 17 residues. CDR1 is DFQATT, CDR2 SNEGSKA, per germline (reference sequence). The trim removed 6 bases at V and 1 base at J, leaving 13 bases unmatched. The DNA for the CDR3 is TGCAGTGCCCAAAGCGGGGGGCCCATCCGATCCTACAATGAGCAGTTCTTC. It specifies CSAQSGGPIRSYNEQFF.

This clonotype was counted between two and nine times. The chain carries TRBV28 and TRBJ2-3; 12 bases are shared with TRBD2. This CDR3 has 16 amino acids. The trim removed 2 bases at V and 5 bases at J, leaving 5 bases unmatched. Germline V gene data show CDR1 as MDHEN and CDR2 as SYDVKM. The CDR3 DNA reads TGTGCCAGCAGTTTAACTAGCGGGGGGCGGGGAGATACGCAGTATTTT. It yields the protein CASSLTSGGRGDTQYF.

V and J are TRBV11-2 and TRBJ2-5; D remains ambiguous. CDR1 and CDR2 (germline): SGHAT, FQNNGV. This CDR3 is built from 13 residues. Trimming took 2 bases from V and 4 from J, leaving 8 bases between them. The CDR3 DNA is TGTGCCAGCAGCTTAAATAGACTAGAGACCCAGTACTTC. It translates to CASSLNRLETQYF.